The clone carrying this TCR beta chain was counted ten times or more. No antigen is known for it. Trimming took 6 bases from V and 3 from J; bases not matched to a gene: 2. Germline values: CDR1 LNHNV, CDR2 YYDKDF (reference sequence). CDR3 length: 14 residues. The lymph nodes were axillary draining lymph nodes from breast cancer patients. Each CDR3 protein is one row after TCRdb ran MiXCR on the multiplex PCR reads. This table has 150,000 or so distinct CDR3 sequences, 30% to 40% appearing once. This entry comes from a study of breast tumors, draining lymph nodes, adjacent tissues. Findings of the study overall: Tumor T cell lymph node origin was a supported hypothesis, not proven. Tumors had less TCR diversity than lymph nodes, more than nontumor tissue. Data fit most tumor T cells coming from lymph node, expanding in tumor.

V is TRBV15 and J is TRBJ2-5; TRBD2 matches 12 bases. The source of this sequence is a female donor with breast cancer. Some clones in this sample may be carry-over from other donors' samples. Sequencing used axillary lymph node tissue. CDR3 loop: CATRRLAGEETQYF. The CDR3 DNA follows: TGTGCCACCAGGAGACTAGCGGGAGAAGAGACCCAGTACTTC.